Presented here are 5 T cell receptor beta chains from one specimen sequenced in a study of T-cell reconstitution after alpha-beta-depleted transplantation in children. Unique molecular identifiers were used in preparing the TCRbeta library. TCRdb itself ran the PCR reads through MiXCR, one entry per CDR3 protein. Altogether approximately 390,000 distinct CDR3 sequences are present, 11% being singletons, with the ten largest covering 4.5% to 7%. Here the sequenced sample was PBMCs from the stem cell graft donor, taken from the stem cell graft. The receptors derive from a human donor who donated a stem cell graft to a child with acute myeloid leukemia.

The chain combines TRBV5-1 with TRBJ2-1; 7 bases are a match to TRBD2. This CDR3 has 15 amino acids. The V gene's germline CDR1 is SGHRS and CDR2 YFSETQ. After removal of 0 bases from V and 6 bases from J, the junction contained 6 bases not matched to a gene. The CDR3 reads CASSLARLAINEQFF. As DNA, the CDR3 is TGCGCCAGCAGCTTGGCGAGACTAGCTATCAATGAGCAGTTCTTC.

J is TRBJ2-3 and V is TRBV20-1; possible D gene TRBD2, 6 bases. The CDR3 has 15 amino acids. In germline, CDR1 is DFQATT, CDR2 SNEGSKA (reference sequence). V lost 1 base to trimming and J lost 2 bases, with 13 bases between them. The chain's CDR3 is CSARALSGDTDTQYF. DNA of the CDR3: TGCAGTGCTAGAGCACTATCGGGAGACACAGATACGCAGTATTTT.

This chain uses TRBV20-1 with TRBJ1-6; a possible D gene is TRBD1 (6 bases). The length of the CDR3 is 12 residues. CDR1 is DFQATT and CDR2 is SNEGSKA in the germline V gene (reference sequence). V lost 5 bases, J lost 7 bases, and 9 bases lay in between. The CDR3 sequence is CSAGGPNSPLHF. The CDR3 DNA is TGCAGTGCTGGGGGGCCGAATTCACCCCTCCACTTT.

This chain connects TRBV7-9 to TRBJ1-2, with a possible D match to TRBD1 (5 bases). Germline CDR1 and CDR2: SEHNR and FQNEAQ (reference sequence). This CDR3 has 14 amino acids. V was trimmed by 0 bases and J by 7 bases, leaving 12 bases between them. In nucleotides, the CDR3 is TGTGCCAGCAGCTTAGCGGCAGGGTATGGTGGCTACACCTTC. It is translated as CASSLAAGYGGYTF.

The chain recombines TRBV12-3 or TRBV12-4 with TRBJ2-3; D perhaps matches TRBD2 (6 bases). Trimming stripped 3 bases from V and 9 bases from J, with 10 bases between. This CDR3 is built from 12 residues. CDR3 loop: CASSLTRPTQYF. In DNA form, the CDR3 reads TGTGCCAGCAGTTTGACTAGACCAACGCAGTATTTT.